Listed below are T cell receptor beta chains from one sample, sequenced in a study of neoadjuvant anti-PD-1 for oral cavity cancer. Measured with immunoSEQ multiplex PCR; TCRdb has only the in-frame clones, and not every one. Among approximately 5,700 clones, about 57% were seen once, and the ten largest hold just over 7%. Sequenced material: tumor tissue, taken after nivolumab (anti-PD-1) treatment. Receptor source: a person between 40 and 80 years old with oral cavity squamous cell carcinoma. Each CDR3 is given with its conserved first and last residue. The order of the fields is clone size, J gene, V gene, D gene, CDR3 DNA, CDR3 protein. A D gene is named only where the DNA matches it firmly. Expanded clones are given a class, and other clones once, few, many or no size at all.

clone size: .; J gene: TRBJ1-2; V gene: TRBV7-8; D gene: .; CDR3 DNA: TGTGCCAGCAGCCGAACTACCGCCTGGACGTATGGCTACACCTTC; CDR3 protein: CASSRTTAWTYGYTF
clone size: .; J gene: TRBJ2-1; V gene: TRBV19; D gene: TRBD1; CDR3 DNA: TGTGCCAGTAGTATCCTACAGGGGCCTCTATCTAATGAGCAGTTCTTC; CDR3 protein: CASSILQGPLSNEQFF
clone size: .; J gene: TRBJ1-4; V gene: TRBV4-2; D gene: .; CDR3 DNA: TGTGCCAGCAGCCGGGGGGAGGAAAAACTGTTTTTT; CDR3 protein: CASSRGEEKLFF
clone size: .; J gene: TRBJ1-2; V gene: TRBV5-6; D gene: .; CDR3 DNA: TGTGCCAGCAGCTTGTGGGAGTCTAACTATGGCTACACCTTC; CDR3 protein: CASSLWESNYGYTF
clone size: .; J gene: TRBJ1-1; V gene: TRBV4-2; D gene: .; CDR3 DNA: TGTGCCAGCAGCCAAGAATGGGGGAAGACTGAAGCTTTCTTT; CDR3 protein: CASSQEWGKTEAFF
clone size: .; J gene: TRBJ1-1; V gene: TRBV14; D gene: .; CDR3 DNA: TGTGCCAGCAGCCATGAGCTGGGAAAAGCGAACACTGAAGCTTTCTTT; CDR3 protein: CASSHELGKANTEAFF
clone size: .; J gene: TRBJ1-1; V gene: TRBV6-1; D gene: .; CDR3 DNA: TGTGCCAGCGGATTGGCAACTGAAGCTTTCTTT; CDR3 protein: CASGLATEAFF
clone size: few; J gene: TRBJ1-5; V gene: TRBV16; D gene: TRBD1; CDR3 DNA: TGTGCCAGCAGCGACACAGGGGCTGACAATCAGCCCCAGCATTTT; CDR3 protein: CASSDTGADNQPQHF
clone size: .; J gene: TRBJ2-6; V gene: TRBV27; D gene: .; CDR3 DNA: TGTGCCAGCAGTTTAAATATCATATTAGGGTTTTCTGGGGCCAACGTCCTGACTTTC; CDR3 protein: CASSLNIILGFSGANVLTF
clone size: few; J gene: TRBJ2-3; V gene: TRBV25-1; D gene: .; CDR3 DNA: TGTGCCAGCAGTGAAGCGAATACAGATACGCAGTATTTT; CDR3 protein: CASSEANTDTQYF
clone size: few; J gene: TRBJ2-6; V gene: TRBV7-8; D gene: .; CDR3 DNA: TGTGCCAGCAGCGTTGCTGGGGCCAACGTCCTGACTTTC; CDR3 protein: CASSVAGANVLTF
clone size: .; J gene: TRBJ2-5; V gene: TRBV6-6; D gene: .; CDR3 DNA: TGTGCCAGCAGTTCACCGGGGTCGGTGACCCAGTACTTC; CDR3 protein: CASSSPGSVTQYF
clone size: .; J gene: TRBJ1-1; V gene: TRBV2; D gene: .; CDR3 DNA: TGTGCCAGCAGTGAAATCCGGCCTGAAGCTTTCTTT; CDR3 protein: CASSEIRPEAFF
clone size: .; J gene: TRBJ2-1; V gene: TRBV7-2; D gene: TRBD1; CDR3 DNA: TGTGCCAGCAGCACCTACAGGGGCGCCTACAATGAGCAGTTCTTC; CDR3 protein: CASSTYRGAYNEQFF
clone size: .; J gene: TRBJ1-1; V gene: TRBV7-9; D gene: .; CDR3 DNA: TGTGCCAGCTTTGTTGGAGGATTGAACACTGAAGCTTTCTTT; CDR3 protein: CASFVGGLNTEAFF
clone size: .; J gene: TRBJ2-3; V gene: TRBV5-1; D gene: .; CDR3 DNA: TGCGCCAGCGGGGAAGTCAACACAGATACGCAGTATTTT; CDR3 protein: CASGEVNTDTQYF
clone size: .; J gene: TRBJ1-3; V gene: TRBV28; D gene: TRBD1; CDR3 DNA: TGTGCCAGCAGTTTGACCGGGACAGGCATCTCTGGAAACACCATATATTTT; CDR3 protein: CASSLTGTGISGNTIYF
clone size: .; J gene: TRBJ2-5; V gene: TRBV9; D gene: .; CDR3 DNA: TGTGCCAGCAGCGTAGGGCCAGATAACCAAGAGACCCAGTACTTC; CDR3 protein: CASSVGPDNQETQYF